The 9 T cell receptor beta chains below were found in one sample sequenced in a study of blood T cell repertoires in COVID-19. Some clones are missing from TCRdb's copy, which holds only in-frame ones; the method was immunoSEQ multiplex PCR. The sample has roughly 200,000 clones, over 75% seen once; the top ten hold roughly 7.2%. Source material: PBMCs or T cells enriched from blood (not recorded which). These receptors came from a man younger than 45 in a cohort exposed to, infected with or recovered from COVID-19 (not recorded which).

The J gene is TRBJ2-3, the V gene TRBV11-1; 8 bases agree with TRBD2. Trimming cost V 6 bases and J 2 bases; bases outside gene matches: 10. Germline V gives CDR1 SGHAT, CDR2 FQDESV (reference sequence). The CDR3 totals 16 residues. The chain's CDR3 is CASSLGGGTPTDTQYF. The CDR3 nucleotides are TGTGCCAGCAGTCTCGGGGGGGGTACCCCCACAGATACGCAGTATTTT.

CDR3 coding DNA: TGTGCCAGCAGGGAAATAACCGGGACAGGGCAGATGAACACTGAAGCTTTCTTT. It encodes CASREITGTGQMNTEAFF. The chain couples TRBV27 to TRBJ1-1, with TRBD1 matching over 9 bases. This CDR3 is 18 amino acids long. From germline, CDR1 is MNHEY and CDR2 SMNVEV (reference sequence). Trimming at V came to 6 bases and at J to 0 bases, leaving 14 bases not matched to a gene.

V gene TRBV13 combines with J gene TRBJ2-7; 7 positions agree with TRBD1. The CDR3 runs 13 residues. Germline CDR1 is PRHDT and CDR2 is FYEKMQ (reference sequence). The V gene end was trimmed by 5 bases and the J gene end by 7 bases; junction bases not matched to a gene: 8. The chain's CDR3 is CASSLFRTGEQYF. CDR3 nucleotide sequence: TGTGCCAGCAGCCTATTTAGGACAGGAGAGCAGTACTTC. Full variable domain (remainder filled in from reference TRBV13 and TRBJ2-7): AAGVIQSPRHLIKEKRETATLKCYPIPRHDTVYWYQQGPGQDPQFLISFYEKMQSDKGSIPDRFSAQQFSDYHSELNMSSLELGDSALYFCASSLFRTGEQYFGPGTRLTVT.

This clone was seen a few times. CDR3 nucleotide sequence: TGTGCCAGTAGTATAGGGGCAGCTCAGGACACTGAAGCTTTCTTT. Amino acids: CASSIGAAQDTEAFF. V gene TRBV19 combines with J gene TRBJ1-1; D is undetermined. V dropped 1 base and J dropped 3 bases, with 12 bases sitting between them. CDR1 LNHDA and CDR2 SQIVND come from the germline V gene (reference sequence). The CDR3 spans 15 residues.

The genes are TRBV7-9 and TRBJ2-1; D may be TRBD2 (5 bases). Between the trimmed V and J ends, which lost 5 bases and 5 bases, there was a span of 19 bases. The germline V gene encodes CDR1 SEHNR and CDR2 FQNEAQ (reference sequence). CDR3 length: 16 residues. CDR3 in DNA: TGTGCCAGCAGCCCCCCTCGGCTAGCTTGGAACAATGAGCAGTTCTTC. It codes for CASSPPRLAWNNEQFF.

This chain uses TRBV5-3 with TRBJ2-6; 8 bases fit TRBD1. TRBV5-3 counts as an open reading frame of uncertain function. The J segment lost 2 bases and the V segment lost 0 bases, leaving 4 bases of the junction unmatched. The CDR3 sequence is 17 residues long. DNA for the CDR3: TGTGCCAGAAGCTTGGGTGGACAGGGAACTGGGGCCAACGTCCTGACTTTC. It codes for CARSLGGQGTGANVLTF.

The rearrangement uses TRBV24-1 and TRBJ2-1, with 10 positions matching TRBD1. V dropped 0 bases and J dropped 8; count of bases not matched to a gene: 3. The CDR3 covers 15 residues. Germline V gives CDR1 KGHDR, CDR2 SFDVKD. For the CDR3, the DNA is TGTGCCACCAGTGATTTGGACAGGGGGCGGGATGAGCAGTTCTTC. Protein product: CATSDLDRGRDEQFF.

V is TRBV10-3 and J is TRBJ2-3; D is ambiguous. V lost 0 bases to trimming and J lost 6 bases, with 10 bases between them. CDR1 is ENHRY and CDR2 is SYGVKD in the germline V gene. The CDR3 spans 14 residues. In nucleotides, the CDR3 is TGTGCCATCAGTGAGTCCGTGGCCGTCGATACGCAGTATTTT. Its protein product is CAISESVAVDTQYF.

This chain connects TRBV27 to TRBJ1-5; 8 positions match TRBD1. J gave up 5 bases and V 5 bases, and 5 bases lay outside the gene matches. Germline V gives CDR1 MNHEY, CDR2 SMNVEV (reference sequence). The CDR3 extends over 14 amino acids. As DNA, the CDR3 is TGTGCCAGCAGTCCAGACAGGGGACATCAGCCCCAGCATTTT. The encoded protein is CASSPDRGHQPQHF.